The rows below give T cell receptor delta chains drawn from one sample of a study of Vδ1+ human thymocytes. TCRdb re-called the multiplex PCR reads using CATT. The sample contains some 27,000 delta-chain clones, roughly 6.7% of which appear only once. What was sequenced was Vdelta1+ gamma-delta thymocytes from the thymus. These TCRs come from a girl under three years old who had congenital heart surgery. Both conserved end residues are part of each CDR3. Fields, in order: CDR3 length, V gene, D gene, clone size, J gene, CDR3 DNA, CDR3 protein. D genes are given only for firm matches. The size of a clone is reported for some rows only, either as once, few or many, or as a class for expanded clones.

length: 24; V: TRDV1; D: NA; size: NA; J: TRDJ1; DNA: TGTGCTCTTGGGGAACGGGCGGGGCTTCCTCAACCTCCTGGCGTCGACCTTGTCGCCGATAAACTCATCTTT; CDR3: CALGERAGLPQPPGVDLVADKLIF
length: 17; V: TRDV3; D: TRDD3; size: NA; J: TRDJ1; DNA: TGTGCCCCCCCCCCAGCCTACGTAGTTGGGGGATTGGGTAAACTCATCTTT; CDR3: CAPPPAYVVGGLGKLIF
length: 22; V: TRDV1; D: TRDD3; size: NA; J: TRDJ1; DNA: TGTGCTCTTGGGGAACTTCCCGCTGGGGGATTTTGGGGACCTTCGTACACCGATAAACTCATCTTT; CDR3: CALGELPAGGFWGPSYTDKLIF
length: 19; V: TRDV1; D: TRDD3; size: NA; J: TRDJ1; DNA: TGTGCTCTTGGGGAACTTGGACCGCCTGGGGATACGCGGACCGATAAACTCATCTTT; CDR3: CALGELGPPGDTRTDKLIF
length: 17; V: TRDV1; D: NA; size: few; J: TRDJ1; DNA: TGTGCTCTTGGGAAGGGAAGAATACTGGGATGCACCGATAAACTCATCTTT; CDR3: CALGKGRILGCTDKLIF
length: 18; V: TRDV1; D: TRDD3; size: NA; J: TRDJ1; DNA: TGTGCTCCTGGGGAATTTACTGGTAGTCACTGGGGCACCGATAAACTCATCTTT; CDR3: CAPGEFTGSHWGTDKLIF
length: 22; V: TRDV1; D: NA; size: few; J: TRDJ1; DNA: TGTGCTCTTGGGGAGCTACACGGAGGGGGAGATAGACCTCTCGGTTACACCGATAAACTCATCTTT; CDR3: CALGELHGGGDRPLGYTDKLIF
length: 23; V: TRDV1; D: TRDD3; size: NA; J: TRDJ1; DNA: TGTGCTCTTGGGGACATGGGGGCTTCCCACGGTCTTATTGGGGGACCGCGGGCCGATAAACTCATCTTT; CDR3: CALGDMGASHGLIGGPRADKLIF
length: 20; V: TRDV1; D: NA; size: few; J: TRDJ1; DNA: TGCGCTCTTGGGGGCCCCTCAGGATCTTCGGTACATCTGGGTACCGATAAACTCATCTTT; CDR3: CALGGPSGSSVHLGTDKLIF
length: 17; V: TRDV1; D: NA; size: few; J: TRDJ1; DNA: TGTGCTCTTGGGCCCCTCCACCTAGAAAGGGGCACCGATAAACTCATCTTT; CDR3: CALGPLHLERGTDKLIF
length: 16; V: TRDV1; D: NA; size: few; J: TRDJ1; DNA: TGTGCTCTTGGGGAAAAGACGGGGATCAACACCGATAAACTCATCTTT; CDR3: CALGEKTGINTDKLIF
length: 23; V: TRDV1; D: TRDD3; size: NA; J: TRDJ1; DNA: TGTGCTCTTGGGGTCCTTGCGACTTCCTACGGGGACTGGGGGATACACGGCACCGATAAACTCATCTTT; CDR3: CALGVLATSYGDWGIHGTDKLIF
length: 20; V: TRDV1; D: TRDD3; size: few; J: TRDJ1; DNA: TGTGCTCTTGGGGAAGTGCTTCACCCTGGGGGATACGAGTACACCGATAAACTCATCTTT; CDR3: CALGEVLHPGGYEYTDKLIF
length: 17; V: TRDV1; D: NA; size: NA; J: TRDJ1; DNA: TGTGCTCTTGGGGAACTTCCTACCCGGGGGACAAACGATAAACTCATCTTT; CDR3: CALGELPTRGTNDKLIF
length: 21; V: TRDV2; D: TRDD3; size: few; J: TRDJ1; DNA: TGTGCCTGTGACACCGAGGGCTGGGGGATACTGGGGCAACAAAACACCGATAAACTCATCTTT; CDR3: CACDTEGWGILGQQNTDKLIF
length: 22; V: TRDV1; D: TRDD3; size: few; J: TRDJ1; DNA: TGTGCTCTTGGGGAGCTCCCTTCCCATACAGCCTATGGGGGATACAGCACCGATAAACTCATCTTT; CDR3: CALGELPSHTAYGGYSTDKLIF
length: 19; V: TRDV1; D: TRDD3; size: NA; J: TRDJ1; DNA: TGTGCTCTTGGGAAGAACTGGGGGATAGCACAGGGAAACACCGATAAACTCATCTTT; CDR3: CALGKNWGIAQGNTDKLIF
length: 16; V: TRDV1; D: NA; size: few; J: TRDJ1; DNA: TGTGCTCTTGGGGACCCAAGTACCGTCGACACCGATAAACTCATCTTT; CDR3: CALGDPSTVDTDKLIF
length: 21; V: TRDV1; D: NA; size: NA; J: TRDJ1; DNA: TGTGCTCTTGGGGAACGCCTCGAGGGAGGGCATCGTATCGATGACACCGATAAACTCATCTTT; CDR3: CALGERLEGGHRIDDTDKLIF
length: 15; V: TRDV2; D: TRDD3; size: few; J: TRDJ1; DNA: TGTGCCTGTTGGGGACTGGGGGATACGCCCGATAAACTCATCTTT; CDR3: CACWGLGDTPDKLIF
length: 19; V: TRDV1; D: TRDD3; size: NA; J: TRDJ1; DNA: TGTGCTCTTGGGGAACTACAAACCTCCGGAGGTGGGGGATACGGTAAACTCATCTTT; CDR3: CALGELQTSGGGGYGKLIF
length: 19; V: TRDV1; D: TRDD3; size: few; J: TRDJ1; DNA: TGTGCTCTTGGGGAACTTGGACCCGTACTGGGGGATAGGGCCGATAAACTCATCTTT; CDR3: CALGELGPVLGDRADKLIF
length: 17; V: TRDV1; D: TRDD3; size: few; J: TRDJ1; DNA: TGTGCTCTTGGGCCACCTGGGGGCCCGGGGTACACCGATAAACTCATCTTT; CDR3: CALGPPGGPGYTDKLIF
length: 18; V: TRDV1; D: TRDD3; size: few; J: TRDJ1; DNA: TGTGCTCTTGGGGAAGATGGGGAACTGGGGATCCCCACCGATAAACTCATCTTT; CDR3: CALGEDGELGIPTDKLIF
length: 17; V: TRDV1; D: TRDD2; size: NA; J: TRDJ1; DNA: TGTGCTCTTGGGGAACCGCCTTCCTATCGTACTGGGAAAAAACTCATCTTT; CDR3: CALGEPPSYRTGKKLIF
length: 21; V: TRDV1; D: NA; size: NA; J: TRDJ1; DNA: TGTGCTCTTGGGGACCCGCTTCCTACCCGGGGATACGGTAGTACCACCGATAAACTCATCTTT; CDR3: CALGDPLPTRGYGSTTDKLIF
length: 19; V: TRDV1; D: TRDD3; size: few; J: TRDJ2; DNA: TGTGCTCTTGGGGAACTTTCTGGGGATATTTCCCCTTTGACAGCACAACTCTTCTTT; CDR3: CALGELSGDISPLTAQLFF
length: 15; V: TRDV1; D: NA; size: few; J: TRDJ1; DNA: TGTGCTCTCTTATACTCGGGATGGCACACCGATAAACTCATCTTT; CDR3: CALLYSGWHTDKLIF
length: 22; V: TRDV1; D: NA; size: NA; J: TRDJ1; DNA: TGTGCTCTTGGGGACGCGCCTTCCTACCCTGACTGGGGGGATCCGTACACCGATAAACTCATCTTT; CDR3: CALGDAPSYPDWGDPYTDKLIF
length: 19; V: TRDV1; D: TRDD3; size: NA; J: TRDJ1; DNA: TGTGCTCTTGGGGCCCGCCATGCCTACGGACTGGGGTACACCGATAAACTCATCTTT; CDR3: CALGARHAYGLGYTDKLIF
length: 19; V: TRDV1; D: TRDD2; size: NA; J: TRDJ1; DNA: TGTGCTCTTGGGGAACCTGCTCCTTCCTACTCTCTGGTACTGGTTGGACTCATCTTT; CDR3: CALGEPAPSYSLVLVGLIF
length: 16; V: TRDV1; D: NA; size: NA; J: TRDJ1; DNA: TGTGCTCTTGGGGAAGAACCCGTGCCCCAGACCGATAAACTCATCTTT; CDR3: CALGEEPVPQTDKLIF
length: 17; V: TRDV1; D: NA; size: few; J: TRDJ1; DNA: TGTGCTCTTGCCCTTTGGTGGATACCGAAAAGCCTGGGGAAACTCATCTTT; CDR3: CALALWWIPKSLGKLIF
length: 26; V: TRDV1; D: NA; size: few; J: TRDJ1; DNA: TGTGCTCTTGGGGATCCTTCGGCCTTCCTACGCCGGTACTGGGGGACCCTCCCTGAATACACCGATAAACTCATCTTT; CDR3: CALGDPSAFLRRYWGTLPEYTDKLIF
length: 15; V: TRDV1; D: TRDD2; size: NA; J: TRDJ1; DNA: TGTGCTCTTGGGGAACCCTTTCCTACGTTCGATAAACTCATCTTT; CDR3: CALGEPFPTFDKLIF
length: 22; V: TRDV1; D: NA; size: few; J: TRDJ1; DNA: TGTGCTCTTGGGGAGACCTTGGGGCCCCTCTTCCTACCTTGGGGGACCACCGATAAACTCATCTTT; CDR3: CALGETLGPLFLPWGTTDKLIF
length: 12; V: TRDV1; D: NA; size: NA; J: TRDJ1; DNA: TGTGCTCTTGGAAGGTATTCACTTAAACTCATCTTT; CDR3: CALGRYSLKLIF
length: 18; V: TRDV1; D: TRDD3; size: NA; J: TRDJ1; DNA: TGTGCTCTTGGGGACCTGTACTGGGGAAACCCTAACACCGATAAACTCATCTTT; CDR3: CALGDLYWGNPNTDKLIF
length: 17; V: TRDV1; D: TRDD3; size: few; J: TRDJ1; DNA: TGTGCTCTTGGGGGTAGTTTTTTACTGGGGGATACGCGGAAACTCATCTTT; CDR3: CALGGSFLLGDTRKLIF
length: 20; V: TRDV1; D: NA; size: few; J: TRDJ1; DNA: TGTGCTCTTGGGGAACTTATCCCTCCTACCGGGACAATGTACACCGATAAACTCATCTTT; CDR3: CALGELIPPTGTMYTDKLIF
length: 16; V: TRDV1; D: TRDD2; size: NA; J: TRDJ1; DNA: TGTGCTCTTTCTTCCTACCTGAAGAGAAGCACCGATAAACTCATCTTT; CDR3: CALSSYLKRSTDKLIF
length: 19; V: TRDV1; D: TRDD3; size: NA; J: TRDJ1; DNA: TGTGCTCTTGGGGGACTCCTAAGCTGGGGGATAGAGGGGACCGATAAACTCATCTTT; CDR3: CALGGLLSWGIEGTDKLIF
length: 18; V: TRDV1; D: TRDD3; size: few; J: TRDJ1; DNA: TGTGCTCTTGGGGAATCTCTAGTTTGGGGGGATTACACCGATAAACTCATCTTT; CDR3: CALGESLVWGDYTDKLIF
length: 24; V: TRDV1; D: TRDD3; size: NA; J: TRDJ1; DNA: TGTGCTCTTGGGGAACCTACCTCCTCGCCTACTTCTCTGGGGGAATATTCGTACACCGATAAACTCATCTTT; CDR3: CALGEPTSSPTSLGEYSYTDKLIF
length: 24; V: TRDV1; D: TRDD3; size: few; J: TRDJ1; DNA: TGTGCTCTTGGGGAACGCCTACGTTCGATTTGGGGGATACGCGGATCTGGGTACACCGATAAACTCATCTTT; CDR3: CALGERLRSIWGIRGSGYTDKLIF
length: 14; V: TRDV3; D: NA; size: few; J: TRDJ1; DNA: TGTGCCACACCGAGGGGGAACCACACCGATGAACTCATCTTT; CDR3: CATPRGNHTDELIF
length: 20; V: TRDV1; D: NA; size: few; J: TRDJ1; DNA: TGTGCTCTTGGGGAACGTGGGCCTCCTCGTTTGGTGGGGGACACCGATAAACTCATCTTT; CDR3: CALGERGPPRLVGDTDKLIF
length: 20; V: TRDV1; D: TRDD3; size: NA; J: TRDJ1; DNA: TGTGCTCTTGGGGAAGGATCCTACGGGGGATACGACCCTAACACCGATAAACTCATCTTT; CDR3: CALGEGSYGGYDPNTDKLIF